The rows below give T cell receptor beta chains drawn from one sample of a study of OX40 agonist ivuxolimab in advanced cancers. Sequencing was performed with immunoSEQ multiplex PCR; in TCRdb, only in-frame clones are kept and a portion is missing. The sample carries 70,000 to 85,000 clones, 94% recorded once. This specimen was CD4+ or CD8+ T cells sorted from blood, taken in a trial of the OX40 agonist ivuxolimab. These receptors were collected from an adult with an advanced solid tumor such as melanoma, head and neck, liver or kidney cancer. The CDR3 runs from the conserved cysteine through the conserved F or W. The D gene is left open where the match is weak. The size entry is marked missing in some rows and otherwise reads once, few, many or a size class.

>-|TRBJ2-5|-|TRBV4-3
CASSQDGRQETQYF
TGCGCCAGCAGCCAAGACGGGCGCCAAGAGACCCAGTACTTC
>TRBD2|TRBJ2-1|-|TRBV27
CASRLSGRSYNEQFF
TGTGCCAGCAGACTTAGCGGGAGATCCTACAATGAGCAGTTCTTC
>TRBD1|TRBJ1-5|-|TRBV6-6
CASSYLTGGGNQPQHF
TGTGCCAGCAGTTACCTTACAGGGGGCGGCAATCAGCCCCAGCATTTT
>-|TRBJ2-1|-|TRBV7-9
CASSLVRRVLSHEQFF
TGTGCCAGCAGCTTAGTTCGGAGGGTCTTAAGTCATGAGCAGTTCTTC
>-|TRBJ2-3|-|TRBV29-1
CSVAGTVDTDTQYF
TGCAGCGTTGCCGGGACGGTGGACACAGATACGCAGTATTTT
>-|TRBJ1-1|-|TRBV27
CASSFSGGTNTEAFF
TGTGCCAGCAGTTTTTCTGGGGGTACGAACACTGAAGCTTTCTTT
>TRBD2|TRBJ2-7|-|TRBV13
CASSPVGTSGSQDYEQYF
TGTGCCAGCAGCCCTGTAGGGACTAGCGGGAGTCAGGACTACGAGCAGTACTTC
>-|TRBJ1-2|-|TRBV7-9
CASSLVRVSGYTF
TGTGCCAGCAGCTTAGTTCGAGTATCTGGCTACACCTTC
>-|TRBJ2-7|-|TRBV25-1
CASSRQGTPYEQYF
TGTGCCAGCAGTCGTCAGGGGACCCCCTACGAGCAGTACTTC
>TRBD2|TRBJ2-7|-|TRBV7-6
CASSSGLAATYEQYF
TGTGCCAGCAGCTCTGGGCTAGCGGCAACCTACGAGCAGTACTTC
>-|TRBJ2-2|-|TRBV7-9
CASTQSPGHLNTGELFF
TGTGCCAGCACCCAATCTCCGGGACACCTCAACACCGGGGAGCTGTTTTTT
>TRBD1|TRBJ2-7|-|TRBV19
CASSPSDRWREQYF
TGTGCCAGTAGTCCCTCGGACAGGTGGCGGGAGCAGTACTTC
>-|TRBJ2-3|-|TRBV11-2
CASSFGENTQYF
TGTGCCAGCAGCTTTGGGGAAAATACGCAGTATTTT
>TRBD1|TRBJ2-7|-|TRBV4-1
CASSQVFPGQAYYEQYF
TGCGCCAGCAGCCAAGTCTTCCCGGGACAGGCGTACTACGAGCAGTACTTC
>TRBD1|TRBJ1-5|-|TRBV10-2
CASSQGAGNQPQHF
TGCGCCAGCAGCCAGGGGGCTGGCAATCAGCCCCAGCATTTT
>-|TRBJ2-1|-|TRBV21-1
CASSKAPGAHNREQFF
TGTGCCAGCAGCAAAGCGCCGGGGGCCCATAATCGCGAGCAGTTCTTC
>TRBD1|TRBJ2-5|-|TRBV14
CASSPWTGQETQYF
TGTGCCAGCAGCCCTTGGACAGGACAAGAGACCCAGTACTTC
>-|TRBJ1-2|-|TRBV14
CASSQEVSDGYTF
TGTGCCAGCAGCCAAGAGGTTTCCGATGGCTACACCTTC
>-|TRBJ2-1|-|TRBV6-4
CASSDTRARREQFF
TGTGCCAGCAGTGACACCCGGGCCCGCCGTGAGCAGTTCTTC
>-|TRBJ1-5|-|TRBV27
CAHVTGQSNQPQHF
TGTGCCCACGTTACAGGGCAGAGCAATCAGCCCCAGCATTTT
>-|TRBJ1-1|-|TRBV7-9
CAISRHTEAFF
TGTGCCATCTCTAGACATACTGAAGCTTTCTTT
>TRBD2|TRBJ2-1|-|TRBV7-8
CASSLELAGAEQFF
TGTGCCAGCAGCTTAGAACTAGCGGGAGCAGAGCAGTTCTTC
>TRBD2|TRBJ2-1|once|TRBV4-2
CASSPRGWGGRGYEQFF
TGTGCCAGCAGCCCCCGGGGGTGGGGCGGGAGAGGTTATGAGCAGTTCTTC
>-|TRBJ2-3|-|TRBV9
CASSVGVRGADTQYF
TGTGCCAGCAGCGTAGGAGTTAGAGGGGCAGATACGCAGTATTTT
>TRBD1|TRBJ2-7|-|TRBV7-9
CASSLGQGALDEQYF
TGTGCCAGCAGCTTGGGACAGGGGGCGTTGGATGAGCAGTACTTC
>TRBD1|TRBJ1-1|-|TRBV14
CASSLTGAEAFF
TGTGCCAGCAGCCTTACAGGGGCTGAAGCTTTCTTT
>-|TRBJ2-3|-|TRBV12-5
CASGLGSTDTQYF
TGTGCTAGTGGTTTGGGATCGACAGATACGCAGTATTTT
>-|TRBJ2-7|-|TRBV6-5
CASSPKAGTYEQYF
TGTGCCAGCAGTCCGAAGGCTGGAACCTACGAGCAGTACTTC
>TRBD1|TRBJ2-5|-|TRBV4-2
CASSQVYRGQETQYF
TGTGCCAGCAGCCAAGTTTACAGGGGGCAAGAGACCCAGTACTTC
>-|TRBJ2-5|-|TRBV9
CASSANPGDQETQYF
TGTGCCAGCAGCGCGAACCCTGGGGACCAAGAGACCCAGTACTTC
>-|TRBJ2-7|-|TRBV13
CASSTSLDEQYF
TGTGCCAGCAGTACTAGTTTGGACGAGCAGTACTTC
>-|TRBJ1-1|-|TRBV7-9
CASSPVGERAFF
TGTGCCAGCAGCCCCGTGGGGGAACGAGCTTTCTTT
>-|TRBJ2-4|-|TRBV4-2
CASNLERSQGIQYF
TGTGCCAGCAACCTAGAGAGGTCCCAGGGCATTCAGTACTTC
>-|TRBJ1-1|-|TRBV30
CAWSVWPRTVLNTEAFF
TGTGCCTGGAGTGTATGGCCCCGGACAGTACTGAACACTGAAGCTTTCTTT
>-|TRBJ1-2|-|TRBV25-1
CASSAGRSHGYTF
TGTGCCAGCAGTGCTGGCAGAAGCCATGGCTACACCTTC
>TRBD2|TRBJ2-1|-|TRBV6-5
CASSYYSGRSYNEQFF
TGTGCCAGCAGTTACTATAGCGGGAGGTCCTACAATGAGCAGTTCTTC
>TRBD1|TRBJ2-1|-|TRBV13
CASSLTGTGSNEQFF
TGTGCCAGCAGCCTCACCGGGACAGGAAGCAATGAGCAGTTCTTC
>-|TRBJ1-1|once|TRBV11-3
CASSLEGRGAEAFF
TGTGCCAGCAGCTTAGAGGGAAGGGGGGCTGAAGCTTTCTTT
>TRBD2|TRBJ2-2|-|TRBV11-3
CASSLGRAGGNTGELFF
TGTGCCAGCAGCTTGGGGAGAGCGGGGGGCAACACCGGGGAGCTGTTTTTT
>-|TRBJ1-4|-|TRBV25-1
CASSDNRDEKLFF
TGTGCCAGCAGTGACAACAGGGATGAAAAACTGTTTTTT
>TRBD1|TRBJ2-7|-|TRBV4-3
CASSQGQGDYEQYF
TGCGCCAGCAGCCAAGGTCAGGGGGACTACGAGCAGTACTTC
>-|TRBJ2-7|-|TRBV7-9
CASSPPVYPYEQCF
TGTGCCAGCAGCCCGCCGGTCTACCCCTACGAGCAGTGCTTC
>TRBD1|TRBJ2-7|-|TRBV4-1
CASSLPRTGGNFLEQYF
TGCGCCAGCAGCCTCCCCAGGACAGGGGGAAACTTCCTCGAGCAGTACTTC
>-|TRBJ2-1|-|TRBV5-4
CASSLRGFVRYNEQFF
TGTGCCAGCAGCTTGAGGGGCTTTGTCCGGTACAATGAGCAGTTCTTC